This entry features one T cell receptor (beta chain) sequence. What it binds is unknown. Using immunoSEQ multiplex PCR, the repertoire was profiled, and TCRdb retains in-frame clones only, with some absent. The sample has 180,000 or so clones, about 93% seen once. The CDR3 has 12 residues. V lost 5 bases to trimming and J lost 8 bases, with 9 bases between them. This sample is part of a study of T cell responses to AZD1222 COVID-19 vaccine. Study findings and constraints: Repertoire sampling happened only post peak T cell response. Once two AZD1222 doses were given, Spike-specific TCR breadth and depth went up. White British ancestry dominated among donors, who included more females, and clonal diversity was possibly underestimated.

The source of this sequence is an adult who received the MenACWY meningococcal vaccine as a control. V is TRBV12-3 or TRBV12-4 and J is TRBJ1-4; D gene unclear. The sample consisted of peripheral blood, taken 28 days after the second dose of the MenACWY control vaccine. The CDR3 is CASSPSEEKLFF. The CDR3 DNA is TGTGCCAGCAGTCCCTCCGAGGAAAAACTGTTTTTT.